The clone carrying this T cell receptor (beta chain) has a handful of counts. Its antigen is as yet unknown. This CDR3 has 16 amino acids. V lost 11 bases, J lost 4 bases, and 23 bases lay in between. Germline-derived CDR1 and CDR2 are MNHEY and SVGEGT. This record belongs to a study of metastatic and nonmetastatic thyroid tumors. On the study more broadly: Repertoires from blood and tumor or nodule tissue of malignant and benign thyroid patients were compared. General observations from the study: Reports indicated that malignant thyroid tumors showed significantly higher TCR beta diversity than benign nodules did, in blood and tumor.

No treatment had been given to any patient before thyroid surgery. TCRdb recomputed clones from the PCR reads via MiXCR. The table lists 7,500 to 9,500 clones, less than 40% of them singletons. The TCR sequence derives from a female donor with papillary thyroid cancer or a benign thyroid nodule (not recorded which). Some clones in this sample may be carry-over from other donors' samples. Sequencing was carried out using tumor tissue. The chain recombines TRBV6-2 or TRBV6-3 with TRBJ2-2, with D maybe TRBD1 (5 bases). The CDR3 DNA reads as TGTGCCGCAAGGGGAAAAAAGGGCCAAATCACCGGGGAGCTGTTTTTT. Residues: CAARGKKGQITGELFF.